These T cell receptor beta chains were read from a single sample in a study of cytomegalovirus exposure and HLA in healthy donors. Clones were read by immunoSEQ multiplex PCR, and TCRdb kept only the in-frame ones, dropping some. The data show approximately 130,000 clones, 70% to 80% seen once. The sample comprised PBMCs. The receptor source for this set is a man between 25 and 39 years old in good health and CMV-seronegative. The CDR3 runs from the conserved cysteine through the conserved F or W. A D gene is named only where the DNA matches it firmly. Only some rows state a clone size, as once, few, many or a class for expanded clones.

J gene: TRBJ2-3
clone size: NA
V gene: TRBV27
D gene: NA
CDR3 DNA: TGTGCCAGCAGCTTTAGTTCTGGTGACTCCGCGCAGTATTTT
CDR3 protein: CASSFSSGDSAQYF

J gene: TRBJ2-1
clone size: NA
V gene: TRBV5-1
D gene: NA
CDR3 DNA: TGCGCCAGCCATAATACGGATGGATCTAGCTCCTACAATGAGCAGTTCTTC
CDR3 protein: CASHNTDGSSSYNEQFF

J gene: TRBJ2-7
clone size: NA
V gene: TRBV7-9
D gene: TRBD1
CDR3 DNA: TGTGCCAGCAGCTTGAAGGACAGGGCCTACGAGCAGTACTTC
CDR3 protein: CASSLKDRAYEQYF

J gene: TRBJ1-1
clone size: NA
V gene: TRBV5-1
D gene: NA
CDR3 DNA: TGCGCCAGCAGCTCACAGGGTTTGAACACTGAAGCTTTCTTT
CDR3 protein: CASSSQGLNTEAFF

J gene: TRBJ1-2
clone size: NA
V gene: TRBV19
D gene: NA
CDR3 DNA: TGTGCCAGTAACAGGGAAAAGGGCTATGGCTACACCTTC
CDR3 protein: CASNREKGYGYTF

J gene: TRBJ2-7
clone size: NA
V gene: TRBV6-5
D gene: TRBD1
CDR3 DNA: TGTGCCAGCAGTTACCAGGACAGGGAAACGTGGGAGCAGTACTTC
CDR3 protein: CASSYQDRETWEQYF

J gene: TRBJ1-2
clone size: NA
V gene: TRBV18
D gene: TRBD1
CDR3 DNA: TGTGCCAGCTCACCCCTGGACAGGGAACATGGCTACACCTTC
CDR3 protein: CASSPLDREHGYTF

J gene: TRBJ2-7
clone size: NA
V gene: TRBV6-5
D gene: TRBD1
CDR3 DNA: TGTGCCAGCAGTTACTCAGGACAGGCCAGCTCCTACGAGCAGTACTTC
CDR3 protein: CASSYSGQASSYEQYF

J gene: TRBJ2-7
clone size: few
V gene: TRBV10-2
D gene: NA
CDR3 DNA: TGCGCCAGTGGGGCTTTGGTTCAGCAGTACTTC
CDR3 protein: CASGALVQQYF

J gene: TRBJ2-3
clone size: NA
V gene: TRBV15
D gene: TRBD1
CDR3 DNA: TGTGCCACCAGCAGAGACCGGACAGGGGGCACAGATACGCAGTATTTT
CDR3 protein: CATSRDRTGGTDTQYF

J gene: TRBJ1-1
clone size: NA
V gene: TRBV5-4
D gene: TRBD1
CDR3 DNA: TGTGCCAGCAGCTCCAGGGGGCAGAGCACTGAAGCTTTCTTT
CDR3 protein: CASSSRGQSTEAFF

J gene: TRBJ2-2
clone size: NA
V gene: TRBV7-2
D gene: TRBD2
CDR3 DNA: TGTGCCAGCAGCAACCCTAGCGGGAGCGGAACCGGGGAGCTGTTTTTT
CDR3 protein: CASSNPSGSGTGELFF

J gene: TRBJ1-1
clone size: NA
V gene: TRBV18
D gene: NA
CDR3 DNA: TGTGCCAGCTCACCACAGGGGGACACTGAAGCTTTCTTT
CDR3 protein: CASSPQGDTEAFF

J gene: TRBJ1-1
clone size: NA
V gene: TRBV19
D gene: TRBD1
CDR3 DNA: TGTGCCAGTAGGGGACAGAGGAACACTGAAGCTTTCTTT
CDR3 protein: CASRGQRNTEAFF

J gene: TRBJ2-7
clone size: NA
V gene: TRBV30
D gene: NA
CDR3 DNA: TGTGCCTGGAGGAGCGCTGCGGACTACGAGCAGTACTTC
CDR3 protein: CAWRSAADYEQYF

J gene: TRBJ1-4
clone size: once
V gene: TRBV6-5
D gene: NA
CDR3 DNA: TGTGCCAGCAGTGCGGAGAGGCCGCCTAATGAAAAACTGTTTTTT
CDR3 protein: CASSAERPPNEKLFF

J gene: TRBJ2-2
clone size: few
V gene: TRBV19
D gene: NA
CDR3 DNA: TGTGCCAGCCTCGGGAGAGGGAGTTCCGGGGAGCTGTTTTTT
CDR3 protein: CASLGRGSSGELFF

J gene: TRBJ2-7
clone size: NA
V gene: TRBV5-1
D gene: TRBD1
CDR3 DNA: TGCGCCAGCGGGGTCCGGGACAGGGTGTTCGAGCAGTACTTC
CDR3 protein: CASGVRDRVFEQYF

J gene: TRBJ2-7
clone size: once
V gene: TRBV27
D gene: TRBD1
CDR3 DNA: TGTGCCACCTCAATCACAGGGGCGCCCCCCTCCTACGAGCAGTACTTC
CDR3 protein: CATSITGAPPSYEQYF

J gene: TRBJ1-2
clone size: NA
V gene: TRBV6-5
D gene: NA
CDR3 DNA: TGTGCCAACCGAAGTGAGGGATTGAGAGGCTACACCTTC
CDR3 protein: CANRSEGLRGYTF

J gene: TRBJ2-7
clone size: once
V gene: TRBV2
D gene: TRBD2
CDR3 DNA: TGTGCCAGCATGAAGGGAGGGACTTACGAGCAGTACTTC
CDR3 protein: CASMKGGTYEQYF

J gene: TRBJ2-3
clone size: once
V gene: TRBV7-9
D gene: TRBD2
CDR3 DNA: TGTGCCAGCAGCTTAGCAGTAGCGGGGGAAGATACGCAGTATTTT
CDR3 protein: CASSLAVAGEDTQYF

J gene: TRBJ2-1
clone size: NA
V gene: TRBV4-3
D gene: TRBD2
CDR3 DNA: TGCGCCAGCAGCCAAGTCCCGCCGGGAGGTAGCGACAATGAGCAGTTCTTC
CDR3 protein: CASSQVPPGGSDNEQFF

J gene: TRBJ2-1
clone size: few
V gene: TRBV29-1
D gene: NA
CDR3 DNA: TGCAGCGTTCGGTCTTCCCTAGGCAATGAGCAGTTCTTC
CDR3 protein: CSVRSSLGNEQFF

J gene: TRBJ1-1
clone size: NA
V gene: TRBV27
D gene: NA
CDR3 DNA: TGTGCCAGCAGGGTCCTACCATTTTACACTGAAGCTTTCTTT
CDR3 protein: CASRVLPFYTEAFF

J gene: TRBJ2-7
clone size: NA
V gene: TRBV28
D gene: TRBD1
CDR3 DNA: TGTGCCAGCAGTTCCGGGACAGCTGCCTACGAGCAGTACTTC
CDR3 protein: CASSSGTAAYEQYF

J gene: TRBJ2-1
clone size: NA
V gene: TRBV30
D gene: TRBD2
CDR3 DNA: TGTGCCTGGAGTGAGGGCAGCCGACTAGCGGGTACCTACAATGAGCAGTTCTTC
CDR3 protein: CAWSEGSRLAGTYNEQFF

J gene: TRBJ1-1
clone size: few
V gene: TRBV30
D gene: NA
CDR3 DNA: TGTGCCTGGAATCTAGGGGTTATCACTGAAGCTTTCTTT
CDR3 protein: CAWNLGVITEAFF

J gene: TRBJ2-1
clone size: NA
V gene: TRBV4-3
D gene: TRBD2
CDR3 DNA: TGCGCCAGCAGCCAAGTCGAAACCGGGACTAGCGGATACAATGAGCAGTTCTTC
CDR3 protein: CASSQVETGTSGYNEQFF

J gene: TRBJ1-5
clone size: NA
V gene: TRBV2
D gene: TRBD1
CDR3 DNA: TGTGCCAGCAGTCGGGACAGTAATCAGCCCCAGCATTTT
CDR3 protein: CASSRDSNQPQHF

J gene: TRBJ2-3
clone size: NA
V gene: TRBV19
D gene: NA
CDR3 DNA: TGTGCCAGCGAAGGATCCCGGGGGAGTCGCACAGATACGCAGTATTTT
CDR3 protein: CASEGSRGSRTDTQYF

J gene: TRBJ2-7
clone size: NA
V gene: TRBV4-1
D gene: TRBD1
CDR3 DNA: TGCGCCAGCAGCCAGGACAGGGGAGGTTTCCTGTACGAGCAGTACTTC
CDR3 protein: CASSQDRGGFLYEQYF

J gene: TRBJ1-1
clone size: once
V gene: TRBV9
D gene: TRBD1
CDR3 DNA: TGTGCCAGCAGCCTCGGGACAGGGATTAACACTGAAGCTTTCTTT
CDR3 protein: CASSLGTGINTEAFF

J gene: TRBJ2-7
clone size: NA
V gene: TRBV19
D gene: TRBD1
CDR3 DNA: TGTGCCAGTAGTGTCTGGGGACAGGGGTCCTACGAGCAGTACTTC
CDR3 protein: CASSVWGQGSYEQYF

J gene: TRBJ1-1
clone size: NA
V gene: TRBV6-5
D gene: NA
CDR3 DNA: TGTGCCAGTAGTTACTCGAACACCCTGAACACTGAAGCTTTCTTT
CDR3 protein: CASSYSNTLNTEAFF

J gene: TRBJ1-5
clone size: NA
V gene: TRBV11-2
D gene: TRBD1
CDR3 DNA: TGTGCCAGCAGTCAGAATCCTGGACAGGTTAATCAGCCCCAGCATTTT
CDR3 protein: CASSQNPGQVNQPQHF

J gene: TRBJ2-5
clone size: few
V gene: TRBV28
D gene: NA
CDR3 DNA: TGTGCCAGCAGTTTTTCTCGGGTAGGGGCTTTGCAAGAGACCCAGTACTTC
CDR3 protein: CASSFSRVGALQETQYF

J gene: TRBJ1-2
clone size: NA
V gene: TRBV10-3
D gene: NA
CDR3 DNA: TGTGCCATCAGTGAGTCGGAGCCGAATGGCTACACCTTC
CDR3 protein: CAISESEPNGYTF

J gene: TRBJ2-5
clone size: NA
V gene: TRBV9
D gene: TRBD2
CDR3 DNA: TGTGCCAGCGCCCTAGCGGACCAAGAGACCCAGTACTTC
CDR3 protein: CASALADQETQYF

J gene: TRBJ2-7
clone size: NA
V gene: TRBV7-8
D gene: NA
CDR3 DNA: TGTGCCAGCAGCTTAGAGCCTAATCTCTACGAGCAGTACTTC
CDR3 protein: CASSLEPNLYEQYF

J gene: TRBJ2-7
clone size: once
V gene: TRBV13
D gene: NA
CDR3 DNA: TGTGCCAGCAGCCAAAGTCGGTACGAGCAGTACTTC
CDR3 protein: CASSQSRYEQYF

J gene: TRBJ2-7
clone size: NA
V gene: TRBV4-1
D gene: TRBD1
CDR3 DNA: TGCGCCAGCAGCCGCGGGACAGGGCCCTACGAGCAGTACTTC
CDR3 protein: CASSRGTGPYEQYF

J gene: TRBJ1-2
clone size: NA
V gene: TRBV7-3
D gene: TRBD1
CDR3 DNA: TGTGCCAGCAGCTCCAGACAGGGGGGAGATGGCTACACCTTC
CDR3 protein: CASSSRQGGDGYTF

J gene: TRBJ1-1
clone size: NA
V gene: TRBV28
D gene: TRBD1
CDR3 DNA: TGTGCCAGCAGGGGGACAGGGAGGCGCGCTTTCTTT
CDR3 protein: CASRGTGRRAFF

J gene: TRBJ1-5
clone size: NA
V gene: TRBV30
D gene: NA
CDR3 DNA: TGTGCCTGGTCTGCGGACAGCCAGAATCAGCCCCAGCATTTT
CDR3 protein: CAWSADSQNQPQHF

J gene: TRBJ2-7
clone size: NA
V gene: TRBV4-2
D gene: TRBD1
CDR3 DNA: TGTGCCAGCAGCCACGCTACCGGGACAGGGAGGGACGAGCAGTACTTC
CDR3 protein: CASSHATGTGRDEQYF

J gene: TRBJ1-4
clone size: NA
V gene: TRBV14
D gene: NA
CDR3 DNA: TGTGCCAGCAGCCAAGAAGACAGTATAACTAATGAAAAACTGTTTTTT
CDR3 protein: CASSQEDSITNEKLFF

J gene: TRBJ2-2
clone size: NA
V gene: TRBV28
D gene: NA
CDR3 DNA: TGTGCCAGCAGTGTCCAGGGACTCAACACCGGGGAGCTGTTTTTT
CDR3 protein: CASSVQGLNTGELFF

J gene: TRBJ2-7
clone size: NA
V gene: TRBV2
D gene: TRBD2
CDR3 DNA: TGTGCCAGCACCGAGCTAGCGGTCTACGAGCAGTACTTC
CDR3 protein: CASTELAVYEQYF

J gene: TRBJ2-1
clone size: NA
V gene: TRBV29-1
D gene: TRBD1
CDR3 DNA: TGCAGCGCCAGACAGGGGGCAATCGACAATGAGCAGTTCTTC
CDR3 protein: CSARQGAIDNEQFF

J gene: TRBJ2-2
clone size: NA
V gene: TRBV5-1
D gene: TRBD2
CDR3 DNA: TGCGCCAGCAGCCTAGGGACTAGCGGATATACCAACACCGGGGAGCTGTTTTTT
CDR3 protein: CASSLGTSGYTNTGELFF

J gene: TRBJ2-7
clone size: NA
V gene: TRBV11-2
D gene: TRBD1
CDR3 DNA: TGTGCCAGCAGTCTAGTAGGGACAGGGCGGGTCGAGCAGTACTTC
CDR3 protein: CASSLVGTGRVEQYF

J gene: TRBJ2-1
clone size: NA
V gene: TRBV2
D gene: TRBD2
CDR3 DNA: TGTGCCAGCCGGTTTCTAGCGGGGGTTTCCAATGAGCAGTTCTTC
CDR3 protein: CASRFLAGVSNEQFF

J gene: TRBJ2-1
clone size: few
V gene: TRBV5-1
D gene: NA
CDR3 DNA: TGCGCCAGCATATCGGGGGTCAATGAGCAGTTCTTC
CDR3 protein: CASISGVNEQFF

J gene: TRBJ1-2
clone size: NA
V gene: TRBV4-3
D gene: NA
CDR3 DNA: TGCGCCAGCAGCCAAGATGATAAGAGGGGGAATTATGGCTACACCTTC
CDR3 protein: CASSQDDKRGNYGYTF